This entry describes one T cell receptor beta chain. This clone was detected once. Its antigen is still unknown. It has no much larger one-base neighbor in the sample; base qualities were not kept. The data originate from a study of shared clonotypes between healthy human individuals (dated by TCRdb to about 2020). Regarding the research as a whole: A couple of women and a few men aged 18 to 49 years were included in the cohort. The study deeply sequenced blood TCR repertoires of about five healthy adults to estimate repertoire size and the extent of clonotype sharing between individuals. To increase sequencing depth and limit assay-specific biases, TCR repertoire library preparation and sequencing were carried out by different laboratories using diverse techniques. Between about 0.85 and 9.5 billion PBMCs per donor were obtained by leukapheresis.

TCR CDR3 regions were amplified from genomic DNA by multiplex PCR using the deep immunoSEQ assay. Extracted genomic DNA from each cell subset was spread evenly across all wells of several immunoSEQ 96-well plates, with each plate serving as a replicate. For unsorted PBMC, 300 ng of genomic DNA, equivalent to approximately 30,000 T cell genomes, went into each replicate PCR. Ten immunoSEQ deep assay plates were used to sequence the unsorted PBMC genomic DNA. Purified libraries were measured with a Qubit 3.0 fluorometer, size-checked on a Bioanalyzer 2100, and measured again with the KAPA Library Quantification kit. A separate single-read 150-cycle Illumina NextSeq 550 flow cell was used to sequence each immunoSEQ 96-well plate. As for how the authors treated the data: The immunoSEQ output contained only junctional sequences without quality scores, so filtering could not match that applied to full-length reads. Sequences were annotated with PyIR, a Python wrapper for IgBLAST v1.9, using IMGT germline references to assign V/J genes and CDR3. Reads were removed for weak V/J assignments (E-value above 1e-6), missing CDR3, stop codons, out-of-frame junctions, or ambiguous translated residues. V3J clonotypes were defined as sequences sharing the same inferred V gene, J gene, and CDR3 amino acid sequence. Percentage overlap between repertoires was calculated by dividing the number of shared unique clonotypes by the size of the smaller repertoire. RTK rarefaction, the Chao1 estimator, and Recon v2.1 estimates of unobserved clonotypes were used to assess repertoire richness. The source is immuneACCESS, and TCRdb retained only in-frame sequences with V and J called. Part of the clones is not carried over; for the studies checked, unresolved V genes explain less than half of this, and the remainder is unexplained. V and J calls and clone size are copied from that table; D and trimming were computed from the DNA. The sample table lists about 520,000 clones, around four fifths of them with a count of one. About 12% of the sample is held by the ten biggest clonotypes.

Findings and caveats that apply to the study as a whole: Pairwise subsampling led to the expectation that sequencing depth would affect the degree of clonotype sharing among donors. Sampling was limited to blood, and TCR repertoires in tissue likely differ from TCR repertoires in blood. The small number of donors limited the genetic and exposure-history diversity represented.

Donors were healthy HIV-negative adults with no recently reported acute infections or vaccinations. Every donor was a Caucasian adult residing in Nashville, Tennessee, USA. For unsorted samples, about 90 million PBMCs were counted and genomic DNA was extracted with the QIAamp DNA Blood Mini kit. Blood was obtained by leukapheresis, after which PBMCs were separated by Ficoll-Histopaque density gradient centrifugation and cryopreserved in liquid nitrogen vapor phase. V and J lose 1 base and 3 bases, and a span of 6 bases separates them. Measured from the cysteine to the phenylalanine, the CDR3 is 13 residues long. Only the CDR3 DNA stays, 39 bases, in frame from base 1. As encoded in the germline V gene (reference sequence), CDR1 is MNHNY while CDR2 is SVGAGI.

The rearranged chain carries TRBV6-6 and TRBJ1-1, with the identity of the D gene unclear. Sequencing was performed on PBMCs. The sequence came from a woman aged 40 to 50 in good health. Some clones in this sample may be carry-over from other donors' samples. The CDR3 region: CASSYLGDTEAFF. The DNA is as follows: TGTGCCAGCAGTTACTTGGGAGACACTGAAGCTTTCTTT.